This TCR beta chain appears in the sequencing data of a study of T cell responses to AZD1222 COVID-19 vaccine. Points from the study as a whole: There were vaccine-associated CD4 TCRs across spike, dominant at 160-218 and 743-854. Mostly white British, mostly female donors; authors suggested clonal diversity may be underestimated. Just a handful of AZD1222 recipients tested seropositive at baseline.

This clone was detected only a few times. Its antigen is as yet unknown. Assay: immunoSEQ multiplex PCR; the TCRdb copy retains only in-frame clones and omits some. The sample has about 100,000 clones, around 90% seen once. Germline V gene data show CDR1 as MRHNA and CDR2 as SNTAGT. V gave up 7 bases and J gave up 4 bases; unmatched junction bases: 6. The CDR3 runs to 13 residues. This receptor was taken from an adult in good health. The chain is built from TRBV6-4 and TRBJ2-7; 8 nucleotides line up with TRBD1. This sample comprised peripheral blood, obtained on day 0 of AZD1222 vaccination. The CDR3 DNA reads TGTGCCAGCACAGGGGGCCCTGAGTACGAGCAGTACTTC. This translates into CASTGGPEYEQYF.